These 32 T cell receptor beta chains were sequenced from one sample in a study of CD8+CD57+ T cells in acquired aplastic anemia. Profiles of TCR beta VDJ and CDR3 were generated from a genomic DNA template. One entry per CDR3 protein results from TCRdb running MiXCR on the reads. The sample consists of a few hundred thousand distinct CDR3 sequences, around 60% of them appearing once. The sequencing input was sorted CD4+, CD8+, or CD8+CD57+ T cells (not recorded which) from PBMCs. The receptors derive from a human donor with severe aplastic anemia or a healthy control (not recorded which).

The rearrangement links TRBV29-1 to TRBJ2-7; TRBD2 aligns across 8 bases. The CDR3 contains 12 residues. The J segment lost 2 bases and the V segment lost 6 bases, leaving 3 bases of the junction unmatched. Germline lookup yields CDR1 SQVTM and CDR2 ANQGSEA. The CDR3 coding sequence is TGCAGCGTACGGGGGGGGCCCTACGAGCAGTACTTC. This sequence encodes CSVRGGPYEQYF.

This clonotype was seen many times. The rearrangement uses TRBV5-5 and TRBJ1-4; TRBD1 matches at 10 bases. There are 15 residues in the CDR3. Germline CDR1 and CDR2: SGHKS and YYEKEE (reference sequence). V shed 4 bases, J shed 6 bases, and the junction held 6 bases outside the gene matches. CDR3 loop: CASSKGDRGDEKLFF. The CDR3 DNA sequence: TGTGCCAGCAGCAAGGGGGACAGGGGTGATGAAAAACTGTTTTTT.

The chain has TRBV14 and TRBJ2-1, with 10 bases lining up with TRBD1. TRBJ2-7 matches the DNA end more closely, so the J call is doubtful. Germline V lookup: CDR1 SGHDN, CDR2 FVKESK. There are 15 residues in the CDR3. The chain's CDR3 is CASSQGTGGFYEQYF. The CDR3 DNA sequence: TGTGCCAGCAGCCAAGGGACAGGGGGATTTTACGAGCAGTACTTC.

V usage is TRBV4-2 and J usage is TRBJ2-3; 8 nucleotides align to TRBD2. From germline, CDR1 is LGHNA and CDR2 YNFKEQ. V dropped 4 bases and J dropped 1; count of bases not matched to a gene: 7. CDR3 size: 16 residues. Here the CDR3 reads CASSPFGSGGTDTQYF. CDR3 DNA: TGTGCCAGCAGCCCCTTCGGTAGCGGGGGCACAGATACGCAGTATTTT.

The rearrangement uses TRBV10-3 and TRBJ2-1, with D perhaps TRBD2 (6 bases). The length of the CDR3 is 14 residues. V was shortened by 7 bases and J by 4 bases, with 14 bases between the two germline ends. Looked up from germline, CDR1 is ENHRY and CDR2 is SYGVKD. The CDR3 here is CAIMGQGGYNEQFF. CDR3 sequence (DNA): TGTGCCATCATGGGGCAGGGAGGATACAATGAGCAGTTCTTC.

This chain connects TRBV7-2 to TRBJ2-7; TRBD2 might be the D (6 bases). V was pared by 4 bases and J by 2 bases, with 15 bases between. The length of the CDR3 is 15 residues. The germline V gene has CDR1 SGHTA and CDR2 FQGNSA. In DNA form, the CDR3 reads TGTGCCAGCAGCTCCGGATCGGGACTCACCTACGAGCAGTACTTC. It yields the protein CASSSGSGLTYEQYF.

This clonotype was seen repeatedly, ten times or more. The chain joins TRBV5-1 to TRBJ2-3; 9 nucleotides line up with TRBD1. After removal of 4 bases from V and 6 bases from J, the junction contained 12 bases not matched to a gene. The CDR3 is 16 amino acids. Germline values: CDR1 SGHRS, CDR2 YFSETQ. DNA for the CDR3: TGCGCCAGCAGCCTGGTTGTTGACAGGGGGAGCGATACGCAGTATTTT. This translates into CASSLVVDRGSDTQYF.

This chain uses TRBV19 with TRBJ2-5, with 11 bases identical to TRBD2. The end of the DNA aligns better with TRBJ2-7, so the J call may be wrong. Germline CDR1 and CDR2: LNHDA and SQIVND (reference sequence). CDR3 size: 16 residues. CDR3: CASSREIAGGPYEQYF. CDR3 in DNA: TGTGCCAGTAGTAGGGAAATAGCGGGAGGGCCCTACGAGCAGTACTTC.

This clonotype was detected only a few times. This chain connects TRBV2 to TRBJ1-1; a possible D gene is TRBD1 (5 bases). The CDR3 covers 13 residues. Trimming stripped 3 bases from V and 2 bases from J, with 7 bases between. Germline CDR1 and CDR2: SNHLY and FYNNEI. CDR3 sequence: CASSDQGNTEAFF. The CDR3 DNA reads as TGTGCCAGCAGTGATCAGGGAAACACTGAAGCTTTCTTT.

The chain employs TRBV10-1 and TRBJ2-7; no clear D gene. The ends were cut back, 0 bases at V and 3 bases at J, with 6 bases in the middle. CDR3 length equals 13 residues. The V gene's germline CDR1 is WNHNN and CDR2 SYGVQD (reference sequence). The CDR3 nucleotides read TGCGCCAGCAGTGAGTCCGCTGGCTACGAGCAGTACTTC. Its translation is CASSESAGYEQYF.

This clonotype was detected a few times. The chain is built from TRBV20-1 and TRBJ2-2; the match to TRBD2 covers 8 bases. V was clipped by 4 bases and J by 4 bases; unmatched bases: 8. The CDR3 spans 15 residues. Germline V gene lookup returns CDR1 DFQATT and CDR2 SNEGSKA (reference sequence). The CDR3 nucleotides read TGCAGTGCTACCTGGGCGGGGGGTAGCACCGGGGAGCTGTTTTTT. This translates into CSATWAGGSTGELFF.

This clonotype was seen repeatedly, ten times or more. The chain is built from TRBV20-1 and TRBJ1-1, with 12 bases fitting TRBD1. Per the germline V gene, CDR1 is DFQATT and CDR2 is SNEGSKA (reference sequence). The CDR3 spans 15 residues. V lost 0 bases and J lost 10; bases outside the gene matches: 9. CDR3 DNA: TGCAGTGCTAGAGATGGGGGGACAGGGGGCTCCAGAGCTTTCTTT. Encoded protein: CSARDGGTGGSRAFF.

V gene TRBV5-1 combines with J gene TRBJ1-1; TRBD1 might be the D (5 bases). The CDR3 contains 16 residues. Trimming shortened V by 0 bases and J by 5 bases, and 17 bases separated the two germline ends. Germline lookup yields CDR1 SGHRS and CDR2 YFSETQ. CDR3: CASSLGSGPPGTEAFF. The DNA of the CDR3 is TGCGCCAGCAGCTTGGGCTCAGGGCCCCCCGGGACTGAAGCTTTCTTT.

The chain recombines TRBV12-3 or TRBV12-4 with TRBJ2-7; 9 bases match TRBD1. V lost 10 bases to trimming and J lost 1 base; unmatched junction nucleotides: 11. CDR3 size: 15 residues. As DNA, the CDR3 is TGTGCCACCACCCGAGGGGGGACAGGGTCCTACGAGCAGTACTTC. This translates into CATTRGGTGSYEQYF.

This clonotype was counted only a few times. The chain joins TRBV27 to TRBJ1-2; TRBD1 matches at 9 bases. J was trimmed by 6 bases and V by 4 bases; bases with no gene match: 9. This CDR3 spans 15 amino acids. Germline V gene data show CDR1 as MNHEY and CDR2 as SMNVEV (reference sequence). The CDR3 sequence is CASSYDLTGGHGYTF. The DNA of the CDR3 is TGTGCCAGCAGTTACGACCTGACAGGGGGGCATGGCTACACCTTC.

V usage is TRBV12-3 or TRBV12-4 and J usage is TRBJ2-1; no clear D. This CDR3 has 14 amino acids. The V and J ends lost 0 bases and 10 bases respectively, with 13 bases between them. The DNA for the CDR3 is TGTGCCAGCAGTTTAGCAGGAAGGGAAGCCGAGCAGTTCTTC. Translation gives CASSLAGREAEQFF.

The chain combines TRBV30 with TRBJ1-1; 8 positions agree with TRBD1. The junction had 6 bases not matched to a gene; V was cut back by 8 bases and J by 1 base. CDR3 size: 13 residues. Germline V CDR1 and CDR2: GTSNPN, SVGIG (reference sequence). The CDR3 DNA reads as TGTGCCGGACGGGACAGGCAGAACACTGAAGCTTTCTTT. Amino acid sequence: CAGRDRQNTEAFF.

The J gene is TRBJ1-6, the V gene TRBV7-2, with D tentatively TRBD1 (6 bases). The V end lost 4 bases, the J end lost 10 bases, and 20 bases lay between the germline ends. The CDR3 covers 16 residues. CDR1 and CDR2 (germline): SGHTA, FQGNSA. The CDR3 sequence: CASSYRGAGSGSPLHF. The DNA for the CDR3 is TGTGCCAGCAGCTATAGGGGGGCAGGTTCAGGGTCACCCCTCCACTTT. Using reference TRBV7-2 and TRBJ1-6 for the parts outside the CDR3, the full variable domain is GAGVSQSPSNKVTEKGKDVELRCDPISGHTALYWYRQSLGQGLEFLIYFQGNSAPDKSGLPSDRFSAERTGGSVSTLTIQRTQQEDSAVYLCASSYRGAGSGSPLHFGNGTRLTVT.

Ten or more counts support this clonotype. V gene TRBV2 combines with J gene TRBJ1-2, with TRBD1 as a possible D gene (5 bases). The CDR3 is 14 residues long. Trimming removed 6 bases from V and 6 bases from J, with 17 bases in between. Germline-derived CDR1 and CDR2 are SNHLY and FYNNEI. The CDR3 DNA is TGTGCCAGCAGCTCCCTCGGGGGAGGGGATGGCTACACCTTC. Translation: CASSSLGGGDGYTF.

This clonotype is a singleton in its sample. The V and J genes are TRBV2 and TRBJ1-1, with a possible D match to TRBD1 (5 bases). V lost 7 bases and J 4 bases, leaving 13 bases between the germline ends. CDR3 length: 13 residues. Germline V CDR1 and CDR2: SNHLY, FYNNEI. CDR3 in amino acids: CASKVLRGTEAFF. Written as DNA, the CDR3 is TGTGCCAGCAAGGTTCTGAGGGGCACTGAAGCTTTCTTT.

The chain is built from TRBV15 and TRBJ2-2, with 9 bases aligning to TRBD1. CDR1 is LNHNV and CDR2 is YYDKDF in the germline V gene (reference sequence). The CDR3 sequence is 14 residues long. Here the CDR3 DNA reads TGTGCTAGAGGGGGGGACAGGGCGGACGGGGAGCTGTTTTTT. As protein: CARGGDRADGELFF.

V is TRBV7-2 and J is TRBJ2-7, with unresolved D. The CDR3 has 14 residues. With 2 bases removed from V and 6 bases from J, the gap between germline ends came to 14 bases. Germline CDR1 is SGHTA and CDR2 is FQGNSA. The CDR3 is CASSLWGYASEQYF. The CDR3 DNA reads TGTGCCAGCAGCTTATGGGGTTACGCCTCCGAGCAGTACTTC.

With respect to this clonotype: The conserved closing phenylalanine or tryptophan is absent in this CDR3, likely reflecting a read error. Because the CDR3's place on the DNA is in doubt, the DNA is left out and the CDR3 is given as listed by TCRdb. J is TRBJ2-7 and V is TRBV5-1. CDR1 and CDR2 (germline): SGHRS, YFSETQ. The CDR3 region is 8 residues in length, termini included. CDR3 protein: CASSLAFA.

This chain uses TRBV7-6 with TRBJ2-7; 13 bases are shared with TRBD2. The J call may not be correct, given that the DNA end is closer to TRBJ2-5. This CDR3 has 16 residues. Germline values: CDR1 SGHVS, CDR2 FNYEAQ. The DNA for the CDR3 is TGTGCCAGCAGTTACCCGACTAGCGGGGGGCAAGAGACCCAGTACTTC. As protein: CASSYPTSGGQETQYF.

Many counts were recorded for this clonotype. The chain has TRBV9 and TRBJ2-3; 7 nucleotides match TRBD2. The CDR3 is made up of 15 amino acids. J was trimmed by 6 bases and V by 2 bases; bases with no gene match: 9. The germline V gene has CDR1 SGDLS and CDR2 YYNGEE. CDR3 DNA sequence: TGTGCCAGCAGCGTTTGGGAGGGATGGGGGGATACGCAGTATTTT. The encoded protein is CASSVWEGWGDTQYF. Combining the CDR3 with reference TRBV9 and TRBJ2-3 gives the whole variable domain DSGVTQTPKHLITATGQRVTLRCSPRSGDLSVYWYQQSLDQGLQFLIQYYNGEERAKGNILERFSAQQFPDLHSELNLSSLELGDSALYFCASSVWEGWGDTQYFGPGTRLTVL.

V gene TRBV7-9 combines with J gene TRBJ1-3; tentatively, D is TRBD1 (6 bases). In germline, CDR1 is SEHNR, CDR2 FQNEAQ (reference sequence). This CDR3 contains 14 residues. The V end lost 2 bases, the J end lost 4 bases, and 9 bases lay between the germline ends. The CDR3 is CASSLKGGGNTIYF. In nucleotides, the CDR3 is TGTGCCAGCAGCTTAAAGGGGGGCGGAAACACCATATATTTT.

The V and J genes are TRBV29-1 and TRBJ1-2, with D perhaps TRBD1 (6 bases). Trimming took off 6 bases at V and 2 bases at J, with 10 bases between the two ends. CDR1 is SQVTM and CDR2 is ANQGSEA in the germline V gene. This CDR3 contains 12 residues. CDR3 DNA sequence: TGCAGCGTGTTCCAGGGGAACTATGGCTACACCTTC. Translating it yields CSVFQGNYGYTF.

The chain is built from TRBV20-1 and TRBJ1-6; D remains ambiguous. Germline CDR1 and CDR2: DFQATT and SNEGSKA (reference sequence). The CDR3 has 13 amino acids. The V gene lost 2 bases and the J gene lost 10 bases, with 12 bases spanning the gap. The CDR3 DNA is TGCAGTGCTAGAAACGAGGCGGTATCACCCCTCCACTTT. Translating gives CSARNEAVSPLHF.

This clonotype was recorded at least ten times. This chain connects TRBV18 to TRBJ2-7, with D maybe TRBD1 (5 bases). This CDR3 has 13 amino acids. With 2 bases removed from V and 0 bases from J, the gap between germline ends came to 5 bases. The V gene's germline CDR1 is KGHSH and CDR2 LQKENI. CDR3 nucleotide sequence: TGTGCCAGCTCACCAAGGGGCTCCTACGAGCAGTACTTC. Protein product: CASSPRGSYEQYF. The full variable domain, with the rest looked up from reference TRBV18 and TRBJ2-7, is NAGVMQNPRHLVRRRGQEARLRCSPMKGHSHVYWYRQLPEEGLKFMVYLQKENIIDESGMPKERFSAEFPKEGPSILRIQQVVRGDSAAYFCASSPRGSYEQYFGPGTRLTVT.

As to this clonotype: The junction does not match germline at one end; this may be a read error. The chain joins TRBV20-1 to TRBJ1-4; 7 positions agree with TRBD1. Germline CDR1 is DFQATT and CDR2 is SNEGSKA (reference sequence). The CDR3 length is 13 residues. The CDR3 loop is CSAGTAANENLLF. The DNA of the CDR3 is TGCAGTGCTGGGACAGCTGCTAATGAAAATCTGCTTTTT.

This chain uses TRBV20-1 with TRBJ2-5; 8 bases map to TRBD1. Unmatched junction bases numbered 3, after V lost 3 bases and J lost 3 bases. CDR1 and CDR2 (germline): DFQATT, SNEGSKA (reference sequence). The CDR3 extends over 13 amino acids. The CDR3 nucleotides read TGCAGTGCTAGCCTGGACAGGGAAGAGACCCAGTACTTC. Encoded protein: CSASLDREETQYF.

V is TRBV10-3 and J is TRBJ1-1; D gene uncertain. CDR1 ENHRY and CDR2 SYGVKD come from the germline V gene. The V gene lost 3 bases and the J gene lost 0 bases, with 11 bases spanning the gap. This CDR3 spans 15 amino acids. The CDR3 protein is CAISDLEIMNTEAFF. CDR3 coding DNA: TGTGCCATCAGTGACCTGGAGATCATGAACACTGAAGCTTTCTTT.